This entry lists 29 T cell receptor beta chains sequenced from one sample in a study of identical twins. TCRdb processed the 5' RACE reads anew with MiXCR; each CDR3 protein has one entry. The data contain 1.5 million to 2 million distinct CDR3 sequences, around 33% of them singletons. Material: cord blood. Source of these receptors: a newborn girl in good health.

This clonotype appeared a few times. The chain couples TRBV5-1 to TRBJ2-5; 9 positions match TRBD1. The CDR3 contains 15 residues. Germline V gene data show CDR1 as SGHRS and CDR2 as YFSETQ. Losses at the gene ends were 2 bases for V and 11 bases for J; bases not matched to a gene: 13. The CDR3 sequence: CASSLQGARDNEQYF. The CDR3 DNA reads TGCGCCAGCAGCTTACAGGGGGCTCGGGACAATGAGCAGTACTTC.

This clonotype was observed a handful of times. The chain links TRBV21-1 to TRBJ1-2; TRBD1 reflects the table's D call only, with no check against the DNA. TRBV21-1 has pseudogene status. The CDR3 covers 14 residues. The CDR3 sequence: CASSKERQGSGYTF. In DNA form, the CDR3 reads TGTGCCAGCAGCAAAGAAAGACAGGGTAGTGGCTACACCTTC.

This clonotype was counted a single time. The V and J genes are TRBV2 and TRBJ1-1; 9 positions match TRBD1. The V gene end was trimmed by 7 bases and the J gene end by 5 bases; junction bases not matched to a gene: 8. The CDR3 length is 14 residues. The germline V gene has CDR1 SNHLY and CDR2 FYNNEI. The CDR3 reads CASNYRGRETEAFF. Written as DNA, the CDR3 is TGTGCCAGCAACTACAGGGGGCGGGAGACTGAAGCTTTCTTT.

V usage is TRBV4-1 and J usage is TRBJ2-1, with D tentatively TRBD1 (6 bases). The V end was cut by 3 bases, the J end by 2 bases, with 17 bases between. This CDR3 contains 17 residues. Germline V gene data show CDR1 as MGHRA and CDR2 as YSYEKL. CDR3 region: CASSHTPGHLAYNEQFF. CDR3 coding DNA: TGCGCCAGCAGCCATACACCGGGACACCTAGCCTACAATGAGCAGTTCTTC.

The CDR3 sequence is CASSPIARRNTGELFF. The CDR3 DNA is TGCGCCAGCAGTCCCATAGCTCGGAGGAACACCGGGGAGCTGTTTTTT. This chain uses TRBV4-1 with TRBJ2-2; the D is unclear. This CDR3 is 16 amino acids long. CDR1 is MGHRA, CDR2 YSYEKL, per germline. The germline V and J ends were trimmed by 6 bases and 1 base, with 15 bases remaining between them.

This chain links TRBV3-1 with TRBJ2-7; 9 bases align to TRBD2. V gave up 6 bases and J gave up 7 bases; unmatched junction bases: 10. Germline lookup yields CDR1 LGHDT and CDR2 YNNKEL (reference sequence). The CDR3 runs 14 residues. The CDR3 nucleotides read TGTGCCAGCAGATTAGCGGGGGCCACTAATGAGCAGTACTTC. It translates to CASRLAGATNEQYF.

There are many counts of this clonotype. The chain uses TRBV24-1 and TRBJ2-3; no reliable D call. From germline, CDR1 is KGHDR and CDR2 SFDVKD. The CDR3 is 17 amino acids. V lost 3 bases and J lost 5, with 20 bases in between. The CDR3 is CATSDKWRRRSVDTQYF. The CDR3 bases are TGTGCCACCAGTGATAAATGGAGACGCCGCTCGGTAGATACGCAGTATTTT.

The V gene is TRBV27, the J gene TRBJ2-7; TRBD1 is a possible D gene (5 bases). Between the trimmed V and J ends, which lost 3 bases and 2 bases, there was a span of 11 bases. The CDR3 has 14 residues. The germline V gene has CDR1 MNHEY and CDR2 SMNVEV (reference sequence). The CDR3 DNA reads as TGTGCCAGCAGTTTGTCAGGGTGGGCCTACGAGCAGTACTTC. Translation: CASSLSGWAYEQYF.

The rearrangement links TRBV30 to TRBJ1-1; 7 bases line up with TRBD1. Unmatched junction bases numbered 4, after V lost 5 bases and J lost 1 base. The CDR3 loop spans 13 amino acids. CDR1 is GTSNPN and CDR2 is SVGIG in the germline V gene (reference sequence). In nucleotides, the CDR3 is TGTGCCTGGCCCGGGGACAGGAACACTGAAGCTTTCTTT. It specifies CAWPGDRNTEAFF.

The chain couples TRBV20-1 to TRBJ2-1; 9 nucleotides line up with TRBD2. The V gene end was trimmed by 3 bases and the J gene end by 6 bases; junction bases not matched to a gene: 18. The CDR3 loop spans 18 amino acids. From germline, CDR1 is DFQATT and CDR2 SNEGSKA (reference sequence). CDR3 in amino acids: CSASVLIGPAGGFNEQFF. CDR3 bases: TGCAGTGCTAGCGTATTAATAGGCCCAGCGGGAGGCTTCAATGAGCAGTTCTTC.

The chain links TRBV20-1 to TRBJ1-2, with 8 bases aligning to TRBD1. With V trimmed by 1 base and J by 3 bases, 10 bases remained unmatched. CDR1 DFQATT and CDR2 SNEGSKA come from the germline V gene (reference sequence). The CDR3 loop spans 16 amino acids. Written as DNA, the CDR3 is TGCAGTGCTAGAGGGTTGACGGACAGGGTACACTATGGCTACACCTTC. Its protein is CSARGLTDRVHYGYTF.

This clonotype was counted only a few times. The rearrangement uses TRBV20-1 and TRBJ2-7; D may be TRBD2 (5 bases). The germline V and J ends were trimmed by 7 bases and 2 bases, with 12 bases remaining between them. CDR1 and CDR2 from the germline V gene are DFQATT and SNEGSKA (reference sequence). CDR3 length: 12 residues. The CDR3 spells CSVGARTYEQYF. The CDR3 coding sequence is TGCAGTGTGGGAGCTAGAACCTACGAGCAGTACTTC.

This clonotype was seen only a few times. The chain has TRBV4-1 and TRBJ1-4; a possible D gene is TRBD1 (5 bases). There are 17 residues in the CDR3. The ends were cut back, 4 bases at V and 4 bases at J, with 19 bases in the middle. Germline assignment: CDR1 MGHRA and CDR2 YSYEKL. CDR3 coding DNA: TGCGCCAGCAGCCCCCTCGCTGTTCCAGGGATTAATGAAAAACTGTTTTTT. This codes for CASSPLAVPGINEKLFF.

DNA of the CDR3: TGTGCCAGCAGTTTAACCCCTAGACAGGGCGTCCAGCCCCAGCATTTT. It translates to CASSLTPRQGVQPQHF. The V and J genes are TRBV28 and TRBJ1-5; 7 bases fit TRBD1. The CDR3 has 16 residues. The ends lost 2 bases at V and 7 bases at J; junction bases unmatched: 11. CDR1 is MDHEN, CDR2 SYDVKM, per germline.

The chain joins TRBV5-1 to TRBJ2-6, with unresolved D. The CDR3 loop spans 17 amino acids. Trimming took off 3 bases at V and 0 bases at J, with 13 bases between the two ends. Germline V CDR1 and CDR2: SGHRS, YFSETQ. Here the CDR3 reads CASSWQDHSSGANVLTF. The CDR3 DNA follows: TGCGCCAGCAGCTGGCAGGACCACAGCTCTGGGGCCAACGTCCTGACTTTC.

This clonotype was detected ten times or more. The chain employs TRBV12-3 or TRBV12-4 and TRBJ2-7, with D perhaps matching TRBD1 (6 bases). The CDR3 spans 13 residues. The V end lost 6 bases, the J end lost 5 bases, and 14 bases lay between the germline ends. CDR3 nucleotide sequence: TGTGCCAGCAGCCCACAGGGTTTCCACGAGCAGTACTTC. It codes for CASSPQGFHEQYF.

The V and J genes are TRBV20-1 and TRBJ2-1; D is ambiguous. CDR3 length equals 18 residues. CDR1 and CDR2 from the germline V gene are DFQATT and SNEGSKA (reference sequence). Trimming removed 5 bases from V and 0 bases from J, with 23 bases in between. The chain's CDR3 is CSALIGSVTLSSYNEQFF. In nucleotides, the CDR3 is TGCAGTGCTCTAATCGGCTCTGTAACCCTTAGCTCCTACAATGAGCAGTTCTTC.

There are a few counts of this clonotype. V is TRBV5-1 and J is TRBJ2-7; 12 nucleotides agree with TRBD2. V lost 3 bases, J lost 4 bases, and 5 bases stayed unmatched. CDR1 is SGHRS, CDR2 YFSETQ, per germline. The CDR3 contains 15 residues. The CDR3, as DNA: TGCGCCAGCAGCTCCCTAGCGGGGGGGCGGTACGAGCAGTACTTC. Amino acid sequence: CASSSLAGGRYEQYF.

The genes are TRBV3-1 and TRBJ2-5; TRBD1 agrees at 8 bases. The trim removed 5 bases at V and 5 bases at J, leaving 10 bases unmatched. The V gene's germline CDR1 is LGHDT and CDR2 YNNKEL (reference sequence). CDR3 length: 15 amino acids. CDR3 in DNA: TGTGCCAGCAGCGGACTCGGACAGGGTGGGGAGACCCAGTACTTC. The encoded protein is CASSGLGQGGETQYF.

This clonotype was picked up one time. The chain uses TRBV20-1 and TRBJ2-3, with D unclear. The CDR3 has 15 amino acids. The V gene's germline CDR1 is DFQATT and CDR2 SNEGSKA (reference sequence). V shed 5 bases and J shed 1 base, with 16 bases lying between them. CDR3 sequence (DNA): TGCAGTGCTCCCCTTTGGGCGACCCGCACAGATACGCAGTATTTT. Its protein product is CSAPLWATRTDTQYF.

This clonotype was counted only a few times. The chain recombines TRBV5-6 with TRBJ2-5; 8 nucleotides agree with TRBD1. The CDR3 spans 15 residues. Per the germline V gene, CDR1 is SGHDT and CDR2 is YYEEEE. V was pared by 2 bases and J by 5 bases, with 8 bases of the junction left unmatched. CDR3 nucleotide sequence: TGTGCCAGCAGCTTCCGGACAGGGTCTAGGGAGACCCAGTACTTC. Its protein is CASSFRTGSRETQYF.

As to this clonotype: This may arise from a read error, as a much more abundant clone is one base away. Because the CDR3 is missing its conserved closing phenylalanine or tryptophan, this is likely a read error. As DNA, the CDR3 is TGCGCCAGCAGCCAAGATCCACTAGCGGGAGACGAGCAGTACTTG. Translating gives CASSQDPLAGDEQYL. The chain recombines TRBV4-1 with TRBJ2-5; 11 bases line up with TRBD2. The last part of the DNA fits TRBJ2-7 better; the J call may be wrong. The CDR3 is made up of 15 amino acids. The germline V gene has CDR1 MGHRA and CDR2 YSYEKL.

This clonotype was observed a handful of times. A junction boundary mismatches the germline segment, possibly from a read error. The chain combines TRBV4-2 with TRBJ2-4; 10 positions agree with TRBD2. With the DNA end fitting TRBJ2-1 better, the J assignment may be wrong. Germline V CDR1 and CDR2: LGHNA, YNFKEQ. The CDR3 consists of 19 residues. DNA for the CDR3: TGTGCCGGCAGTCTTCGAACTAGCGGGAAGTTGGGGCTTTTGGATGAGCAGTTCTTC. Encoded protein: CAGSLRTSGKLGLLDEQFF.

This clonotype was observed many times. V gene TRBV6-6 combines with J gene TRBJ1-5, with a tentative D call TRBD1 (6 bases). The germline V and J ends were trimmed by 0 bases and 3 bases, with 9 bases remaining between them. The germline gives CDR1 MNHNY, CDR2 SVGAGI (reference sequence). The CDR3 consists of 15 residues. DNA for the CDR3: TGTGCCAGCAGTTACTCTGGGGGGCCCAATCAGCCCCAGCATTTT. Amino acids: CASSYSGGPNQPQHF.

This clonotype was observed at least ten times. The chain's CDR3 is CSVGRGDDEKLFF. CDR3 bases: TGCAGCGTTGGTCGGGGAGACGATGAAAAACTGTTTTTT. V is TRBV29-1 and J is TRBJ1-4; D gene unclear. The CDR3 has 13 residues. With 4 bases removed from V and 6 bases from J, the gap between germline ends came to 12 bases. Germline CDR1 SQVTM, CDR2 ANQGSEA.

The CDR3 DNA is TGTGCCAGCAGCTTCATGGCAGCCCTGAACACTGAAGCTTTCTTT. Its translation is CASSFMAALNTEAFF. This chain links TRBV7-9 with TRBJ1-1; D is unclear. The ends were cut back, 3 bases at V and 0 bases at J, with 11 bases in the middle. There are 15 residues in the CDR3. Germline V gene lookup returns CDR1 SEHNR and CDR2 FQNEAQ (reference sequence).

For the CDR3, the DNA is TGTGCCAGTAGTATAGGCTCATCGGCTCCGGATACGCAGTATTTT. This gives the protein CASSIGSSAPDTQYF. This chain connects TRBV19 to TRBJ2-3; D unclear. Trimming removed 1 base at V and 6 bases at J, with 14 bases between. CDR1 and CDR2 from the germline V gene are LNHDA and SQIVND (reference sequence). This CDR3 region has 15 residues. The whole variable domain, filled in from reference TRBV19 and TRBJ2-3, reads DGGITQSPKYLFRKEGQNVTLSCEQNLNHDAMYWYRQDPGQGLRLIYYSQIVNDFQKGDIAEGYSVSREKKESFPLTVTSAQKNPTAFYLCASSIGSSAPDTQYFGPGTRLTVL.

This clonotype has just a few counts. V gene TRBV2 combines with J gene TRBJ2-2; no clear D. CDR1 and CDR2 from the germline V gene are SNHLY and FYNNEI. Trimming left V 6 bases short and J 0 bases short, with 11 bases between. This CDR3 is 15 amino acids long. In DNA, the CDR3 is TGTGCCAGCAGCCTGACAACTCCGAACACCGGGGAGCTGTTTTTT. Protein product: CASSLTTPNTGELFF.

This chain joins TRBV5-5 and TRBJ2-3, with D perhaps TRBD1 or TRBD2 (5 bases each). Germline values: CDR1 SGHKS, CDR2 YYEKEE (reference sequence). The CDR3 is 16 amino acids. The ends were cut back, 1 base at V and 0 bases at J, with 12 bases in the middle. CDR3 residues: CASSLTGTASTDTQYF. The CDR3 bases are TGTGCCAGCAGCTTGACGGGGACCGCCAGCACAGATACGCAGTATTTT.